This paragraph reports one TCR beta chain. This specimen comes from a study of blood T cell repertoires in COVID-19. Study-level background: Researchers got acute and convalescent COVID-19 samples from the United States, Italy and Spain.

Per the original methods: Reference gene primers were amplified, and this amplification served to estimate nucleated cell counts. The repertoire was sequenced with immunoSEQ multiplex PCR; TCRdb's copy has only in-frame clones and lacks some. V and J calls and clone size are those listed in that table; D and trimming were worked out from the DNA. This sample has over 200,000 clones, with over 75% found just once. Germline lookup yields CDR1 GTSNPN and CDR2 SVGIG (reference sequence). This CDR3 is built from 14 residues. V lost 4 bases to trimming and J lost 1 base, with 10 bases between them. Sequencing was performed on peripheral blood. The receptor was isolated from an elderly woman with acute or convalescent COVID-19. The rearrangement uses TRBV30 and TRBJ2-2; TRBD1 is a possible D gene (6 bases). CDR3 sequence reads: CAWNRDLNTGELFF. The DNA of the CDR3 is TGTGCCTGGAACAGGGACCTGAACACCGGGGAGCTGTTTTTT. Looking up the rest from reference TRBV30 and TRBJ2-2 gives the full variable domain: SQTIHQWPATLVQPVGSPLSLECTVEGTSNPNLYWYRQAAGRGLQLLFYSVGIGQISSEVPQNLSASRPQDRQFILSSKKLLLSDSGFYLCAWNRDLNTGELFFGEGSRLTVL.